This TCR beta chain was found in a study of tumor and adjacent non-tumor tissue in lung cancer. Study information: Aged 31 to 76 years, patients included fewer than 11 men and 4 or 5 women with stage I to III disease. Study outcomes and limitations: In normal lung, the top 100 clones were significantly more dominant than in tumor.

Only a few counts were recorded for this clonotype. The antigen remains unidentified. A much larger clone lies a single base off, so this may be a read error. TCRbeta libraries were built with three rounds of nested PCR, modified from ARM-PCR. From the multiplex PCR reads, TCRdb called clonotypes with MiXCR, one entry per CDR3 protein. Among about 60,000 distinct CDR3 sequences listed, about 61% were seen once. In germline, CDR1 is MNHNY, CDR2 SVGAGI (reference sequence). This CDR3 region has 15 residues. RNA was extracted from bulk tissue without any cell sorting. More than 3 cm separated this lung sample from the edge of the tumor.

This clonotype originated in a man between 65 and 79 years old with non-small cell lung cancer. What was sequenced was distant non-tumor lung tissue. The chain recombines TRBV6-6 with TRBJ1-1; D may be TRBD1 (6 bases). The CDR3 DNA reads TGTGCCGGCAGCCCCCGCCACGGAGGGGGCACTGAAGCTTTCTTT. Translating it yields CAGSPRHGGGTEAFF.